This is a list of T cell receptor beta chains from one sample in a study of shared clonotypes between healthy human individuals. Repertoires were generated with immunoSEQ multiplex PCR, while TCRdb's copy carries only in-frame clones and drops some. Here the sample spans about 870,000 clones, 85% to 95% being singletons. Sequencing used naive CD8+ T cells sorted from blood. The receptors were gathered from a man aged 30-40 years in good health. CDR3s include the opening cysteine and the closing phenylalanine or tryptophan. The D gene is left open where the match is weak. Size tells how often a clone was seen (once, few, many) or the class of an expanded clone, and some rows leave it out.

TRBV27	-	-	TRBJ1-5	TGTGCCAGCAGCCAAACCCCCTCGGCGAGTCAGCCCCAGCATTTT	CASSQTPSASQPQHF
TRBV11-2	-	TRBD1	TRBJ2-3	TGTGCCAGCAGCACTTGGACAGGGGGCTTGCGAATAGATACGCAGTATTTT	CASSTWTGGLRIDTQYF
TRBV7-8	-	-	TRBJ1-4	TGTGCCAGCAGCTTAGCGGGATCCATAATCAATGAAAAACTGTTTTTT	CASSLAGSIINEKLFF
TRBV11-2	once	-	TRBJ2-7	TGTGCCAGCAGCTTAGCAGTGCGTCCCTACGAGCAGTACTTC	CASSLAVRPYEQYF
TRBV5-1	-	-	TRBJ2-2	TGCGCCAGCAGAGGGAAAGGGACACAGAACACCGGGGAGCTGTTTTTT	CASRGKGTQNTGELFF
TRBV29-1	-	-	TRBJ2-3	TGCAGCGTTGATCCCGGACTTCTCGGCACAGATACGCAGTATTTT	CSVDPGLLGTDTQYF
TRBV11-2	-	TRBD1	TRBJ1-1	TGTGCCAGCCGTGCAACAGGGGGCAGGACTGAAGCTTTCTTT	CASRATGGRTEAFF
TRBV7-9	few	-	TRBJ2-1	TGTGCCAGCAGCTTAGACGGGAGCTCCTACAATGAGCAGTTCTTC	CASSLDGSSYNEQFF
TRBV28	-	TRBD1	TRBJ2-5	TGTGCCAGCAGTCGGGACAGGGAGCAAGAGACCCAGTACTTC	CASSRDREQETQYF
TRBV10-2	-	-	TRBJ2-3	TGCGCCAGCAGTGAGTGGAGGGAGCTGGGCACAGATACGCAGTATTTT	CASSEWRELGTDTQYF
TRBV6-5	-	TRBD2	TRBJ2-7	TGTGCCAGCAGTTACTCCCGGACTAGCGTCTACGAGCAGTACTTC	CASSYSRTSVYEQYF
TRBV7-6	-	TRBD1	TRBJ2-5	TGTGCCAGCAGCCGGGGACAGGGGTTGGTGTCGGCCCAGTACTTC	CASSRGQGLVSAQYF
TRBV27	-	TRBD1	TRBJ1-2	TGTGCCAGCAGTTCGGGACAGAACATCTATGGCTACACCTTC	CASSSGQNIYGYTF
TRBV29-1	-	-	TRBJ1-3	TGCAGCGTTGAGGCCGGCTCTGGAAACACCATATATTTT	CSVEAGSGNTIYF
TRBV11-2	once	-	TRBJ1-1	TGTGCCAGCAGCGGCGGGACTGAAGCTTTCTTT	CASSGGTEAFF
TRBV5-3	-	-	TRBJ1-5	TGTGCCAGAAGCTTGGTCCGCAAGCGCCGGCAGCCCCAGCATTTT	CARSLVRKRRQPQHF
TRBV19	-	TRBD1	TRBJ1-1	TGTGCCAGTAGTCCATGGACAGGGGGCACTGAAGCTTTCTTT	CASSPWTGGTEAFF
TRBV28	-	-	TRBJ2-7	TGTGCCAGCAGCGGACAAAGCTCCTACGAGCAGTACTTC	CASSGQSSYEQYF
TRBV10-3	-	TRBD2	TRBJ2-1	TGTGCCATCAGTGAAACTAGCGCCGATGAGCAGTTCTTC	CAISETSADEQFF
TRBV14	-	TRBD1	TRBJ1-3	TGTGCCAGCAGCCAAGGGGACAGCTCTGGAAACACCATATATTTT	CASSQGDSSGNTIYF
TRBV4-1	-	-	TRBJ1-5	TGCGCCAGCAGCCAAGGTCTGAGGAAGCCCCAGCATTTT	CASSQGLRKPQHF
TRBV28	-	TRBD2	TRBJ2-7	TGTGCCAGCAGTCCCCTAGCGGGGGCTTCCTACGAGCAGTACTTC	CASSPLAGASYEQYF
TRBV5-1	-	TRBD1	TRBJ2-1	TGCGCCAGCAGCTTGGCCAACAGGGGGGAATACAATGAGCAGTTCTTC	CASSLANRGEYNEQFF